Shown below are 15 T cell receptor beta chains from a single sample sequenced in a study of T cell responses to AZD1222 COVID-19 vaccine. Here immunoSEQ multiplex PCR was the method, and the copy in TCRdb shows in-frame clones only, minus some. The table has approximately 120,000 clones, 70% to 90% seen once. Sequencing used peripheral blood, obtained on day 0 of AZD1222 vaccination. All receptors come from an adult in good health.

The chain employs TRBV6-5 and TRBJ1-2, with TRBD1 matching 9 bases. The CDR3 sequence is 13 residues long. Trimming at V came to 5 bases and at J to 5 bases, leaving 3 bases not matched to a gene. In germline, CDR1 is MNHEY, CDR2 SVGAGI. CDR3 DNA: TGTGCCAGCAGTCCCGACAGGGGGTATGGCTACACCTTC. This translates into CASSPDRGYGYTF.

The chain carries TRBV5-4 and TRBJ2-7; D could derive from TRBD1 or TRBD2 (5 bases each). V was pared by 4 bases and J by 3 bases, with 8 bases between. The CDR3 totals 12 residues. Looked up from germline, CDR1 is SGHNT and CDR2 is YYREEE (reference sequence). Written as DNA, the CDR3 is TGTGCCAGCAGCGGGGACGGCTACGAGCAGTACTTC. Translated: CASSGDGYEQYF.

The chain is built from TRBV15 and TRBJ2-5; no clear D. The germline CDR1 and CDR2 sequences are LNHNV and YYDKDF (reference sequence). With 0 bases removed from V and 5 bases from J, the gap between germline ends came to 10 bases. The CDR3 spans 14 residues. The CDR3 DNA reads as TGTGCCACCAGCAGAGAGCCCAACCCGGAGACCCAGTACTTC. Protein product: CATSREPNPETQYF.

For the CDR3, the DNA is TGTGCCTCGAACGGCGACAGCCCTGGAAACACCATATATTTT. It is translated as CASNGDSPGNTIYF. The rearrangement joins TRBV30 to TRBJ1-3, with D perhaps matching TRBD1 (5 bases). The CDR3 loop spans 14 amino acids. Germline V lookup: CDR1 GTSNPN, CDR2 SVGIG (reference sequence). V was shortened by 7 bases and J by 2 bases, with 15 bases between the two germline ends.

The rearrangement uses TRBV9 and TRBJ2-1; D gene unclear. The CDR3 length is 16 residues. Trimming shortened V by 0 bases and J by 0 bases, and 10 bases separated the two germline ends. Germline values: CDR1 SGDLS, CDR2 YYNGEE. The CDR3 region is CASSVVRVSSYNEQFF. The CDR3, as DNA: TGTGCCAGCAGCGTAGTAAGGGTATCCTCCTACAATGAGCAGTTCTTC.

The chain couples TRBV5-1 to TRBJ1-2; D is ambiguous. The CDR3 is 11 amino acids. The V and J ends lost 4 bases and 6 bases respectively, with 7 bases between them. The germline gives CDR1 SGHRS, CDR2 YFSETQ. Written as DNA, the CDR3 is TGCGCCAGCAGCGATGGGGATGGCTACACCTTC. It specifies CASSDGDGYTF. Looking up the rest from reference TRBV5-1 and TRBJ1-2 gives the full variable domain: KAGVTQTPRYLIKTRGQQVTLSCSPISGHRSVSWYQQTPGQGLQFLFEYFSETQRNKGNFPGRFSGRQFSNSRSEMNVSTLELGDSALYLCASSDGDGYTFGSGTRLTVV.

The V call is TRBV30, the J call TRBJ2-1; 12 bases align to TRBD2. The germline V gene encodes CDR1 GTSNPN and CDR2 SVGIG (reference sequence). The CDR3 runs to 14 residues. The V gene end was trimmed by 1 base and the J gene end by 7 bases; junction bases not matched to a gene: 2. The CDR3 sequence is CAWSGLAGANEQFF. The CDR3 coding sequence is TGTGCCTGGAGTGGACTAGCGGGAGCGAATGAGCAGTTCTTC.

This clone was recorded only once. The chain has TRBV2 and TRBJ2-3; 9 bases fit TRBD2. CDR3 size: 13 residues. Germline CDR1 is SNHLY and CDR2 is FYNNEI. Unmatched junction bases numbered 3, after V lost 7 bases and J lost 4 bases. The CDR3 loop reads CASTIAGADTQYF. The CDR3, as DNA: TGTGCCAGCACGATAGCGGGAGCAGATACGCAGTATTTT. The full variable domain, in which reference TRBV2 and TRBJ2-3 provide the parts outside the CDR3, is EPEVTQTPSHQVTQMGQEVILRCVPISNHLYFYWYRQILGQKVEFLVSFYNNEISEKSEIFDDQFSVERPDGSNFTLKIRSTKLEDSAMYFCASTIAGADTQYFGPGTRLTVL.

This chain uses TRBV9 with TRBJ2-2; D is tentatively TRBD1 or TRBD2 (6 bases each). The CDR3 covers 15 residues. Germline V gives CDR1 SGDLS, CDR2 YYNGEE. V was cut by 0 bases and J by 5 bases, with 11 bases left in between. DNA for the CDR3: TGTGCCAGCAGCGTAGTTGGGGGGCCGACCGGGGAGCTGTTTTTT. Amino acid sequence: CASSVVGGPTGELFF.

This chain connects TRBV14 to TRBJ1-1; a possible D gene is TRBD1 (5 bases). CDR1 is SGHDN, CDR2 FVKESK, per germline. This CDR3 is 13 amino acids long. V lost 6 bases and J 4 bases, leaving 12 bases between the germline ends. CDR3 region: CASSQGLGTEAFF. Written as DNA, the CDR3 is TGTGCCAGCAGTCAGGGATTAGGCACTGAAGCTTTCTTT. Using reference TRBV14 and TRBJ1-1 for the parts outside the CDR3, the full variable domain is EAGVTQFPSHSVIEKGQTVTLRCDPISGHDNLYWYRRVMGKEIKFLLHFVKESKQDESGMPNNRFLAERTGGTYSTLKVQPAELEDSGVYFCASSQGLGTEAFFGQGTRLTVV.

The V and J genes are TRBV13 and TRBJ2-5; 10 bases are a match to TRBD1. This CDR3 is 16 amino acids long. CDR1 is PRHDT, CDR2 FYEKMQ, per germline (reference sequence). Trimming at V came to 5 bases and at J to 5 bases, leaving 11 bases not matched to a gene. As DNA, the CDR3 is TGTGCCAGCAGCGAGACAGGGGGCGTAGGGAAGGAGACCCAGTACTTC. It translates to CASSETGGVGKETQYF.

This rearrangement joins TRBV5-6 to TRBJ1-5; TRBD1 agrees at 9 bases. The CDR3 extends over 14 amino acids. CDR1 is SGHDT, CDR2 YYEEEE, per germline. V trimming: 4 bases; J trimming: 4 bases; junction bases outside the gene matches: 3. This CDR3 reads CASSRTGVNQPQHF. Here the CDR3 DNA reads TGTGCCAGCAGCAGGACAGGGGTTAATCAGCCCCAGCATTTT.

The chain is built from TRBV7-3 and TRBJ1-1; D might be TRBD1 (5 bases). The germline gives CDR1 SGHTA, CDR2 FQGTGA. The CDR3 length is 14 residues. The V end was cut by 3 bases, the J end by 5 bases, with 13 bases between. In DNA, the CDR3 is TGTGCCAGCAGCTTCGGGGGATCGAGAACTGAAGCTTTCTTT. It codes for CASSFGGSRTEAFF. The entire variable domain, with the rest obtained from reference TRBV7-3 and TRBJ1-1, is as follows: GAGVSQTPSNKVTEKGKYVELRCDPISGHTALYWYRQSLGQGPEFLIYFQGTGAADDSGLPNDRFFAVRPEGSVSTLKIQRTERGDSAVYLCASSFGGSRTEAFFGQGTRLTVV.

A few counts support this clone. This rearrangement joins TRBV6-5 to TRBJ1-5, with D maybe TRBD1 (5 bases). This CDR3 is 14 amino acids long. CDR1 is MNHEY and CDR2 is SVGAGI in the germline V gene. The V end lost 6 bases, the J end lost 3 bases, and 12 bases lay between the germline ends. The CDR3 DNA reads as TGTGCCAGCAGCTCGTCGGGGGTCAATCAGCCCCAGCATTTT. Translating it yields CASSSSGVNQPQHF.

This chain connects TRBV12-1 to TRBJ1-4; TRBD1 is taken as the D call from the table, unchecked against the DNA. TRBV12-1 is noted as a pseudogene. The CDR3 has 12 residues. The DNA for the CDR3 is TGTGCCGCCAGGGGGACTAATGAAAAACTGTTTTTT. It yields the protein CAARGTNEKLFF.